These 8 T cell receptor beta chains share one sample of origin, sequenced in a study of breast tumors, draining lymph nodes, adjacent tissues. TCRdb called the multiplex PCR reads again in MiXCR, with one record for every CDR3 protein. Here the sample spans some 170,000 distinct CDR3 sequences, 33% being singletons. The lymph nodes were axillary draining lymph nodes from breast cancer patients. The material sequenced was axillary lymph node tissue. These receptors all come from a female donor with breast cancer. Some clones in this sample may be carry-over from other donors' samples.

About this clonotype itself: The junction does not match germline at one end; this may be a read error. The gene calls are TRBV5-1 and TRBJ2-6, with D hard to call. Germline lookup yields CDR1 SGHRS and CDR2 YFSETQ. The length of the CDR3 is 14 residues. This chain's CDR3 is CASSLISGANVLTF. CDR3 DNA sequence: TGTGCCAGCAGCCTCATCTCTGGGGCCAACGTCCTGACTTTC.

The V call is TRBV7-8, the J call TRBJ1-4; 10 bases match TRBD1. This CDR3 has 16 residues. With V trimmed by 5 bases and J by 3 bases, 6 bases remained unmatched. Germline CDR1 is SGHVS and CDR2 is FQNEAQ. The CDR3 DNA sequence: TGTGCCAGCAGCGGGGACAGGGGCCCCCCTAATGAAAAACTGTTTTTT. Translated: CASSGDRGPPNEKLFF.

This clonotype was observed many times. V usage is TRBV19 and J usage is TRBJ2-2; possibly TRBD1 for D (6 bases). Trimming stripped 4 bases from V and 1 base from J, with 7 bases between. Per germline, CDR1 LNHDA and CDR2 SQIVND (reference sequence). This CDR3 is built from 14 residues. CDR3 protein: CASSTRGNTGELFF. CDR3 nucleotide sequence: TGTGCCAGTAGTACCAGGGGGAACACCGGGGAGCTGTTTTTT.

Details on this clonotype: An end of the junction does not agree with germline; a read error may underlie this. This chain uses TRBV19 with TRBJ2-3; 10 nucleotides match TRBD2. The CDR3 consists of 14 residues. Germline values: CDR1 LNHDA, CDR2 SQIVND (reference sequence). The CDR3 reads CASSASGGTDTQYF. CDR3 nucleotides: TGTGCCAGTAGTGCTAGCGGGGGCACGGATACGCAGTATTTT.

This clonotype was seen repeatedly, ten times or more. The chain couples TRBV5-6 to TRBJ1-3, with D hard to call. Germline V gene data show CDR1 as SGHDT and CDR2 as YYEEEE. The CDR3 runs to 12 residues. Deletions cut 0 bases from V and 3 bases from J, with 1 base between. CDR3 bases: TGTGCCAGCAGCTTGGTTGGAAACACCATATATTTT. This translates into CASSLVGNTIYF.

This clonotype was seen at least ten times. J is TRBJ2-7 and V is TRBV5-1; 7 positions agree with TRBD2. The CDR3 has 17 residues. Germline CDR1 is SGHRS and CDR2 is YFSETQ. J gave up 7 bases and V 3 bases, and 19 bases lay outside the gene matches. The CDR3 DNA reads TGCGCCAGCAGCTCGGATGGGGGGGTAGGGGCGAAGGAAGAGCAGTACTTC. It is translated as CASSSDGGVGAKEEQYF.

This clonotype was recorded at least ten times. V usage is TRBV27 and J usage is TRBJ2-2, with D possibly being TRBD2 (5 bases). The V gene lost 10 bases and the J gene lost 9 bases, with 18 bases spanning the gap. This CDR3 region has 13 residues. Germline lookup yields CDR1 MNHEY and CDR2 SMNVEV (reference sequence). In nucleotides, the CDR3 is TGTGCCACCCTCCCGGGGATGGGCCGGGAGCTGTTTTTT. The encoded protein is CATLPGMGRELFF.

The chain couples TRBV7-9 to TRBJ1-5; TRBD1 matches 12 bases. The CDR3 runs to 17 residues. Germline-derived CDR1 and CDR2 are SEHNR and FQNEAQ (reference sequence). V lost 5 bases and J lost 1; bases outside the gene matches: 6. The DNA for the CDR3 is TGTGCCAGCAGCCTGGGGACAGGGGGCCGAAGCAATCAGCCCCAGCATTTT. It is translated as CASSLGTGGRSNQPQHF.